This T cell receptor beta chain is from a study of T cells in Graves' hyperthyroidism and ophthalmopathy. Study-wide points: The model identified upcoming ophthalmopathy a median about 7.1 months ahead of onset. Blood also held most thyroid clonotypes expanded beyond 0.001.

There were TCR beta CDR3 regions amplified from RNA transcripts. Carried out on the TCR CDR3, a first-round RT-PCR used the HTBI primer set. From the multiplex PCR reads, TCRdb called clonotypes with MiXCR, one entry per CDR3 protein. The sample contains 40,000 to 60,000 distinct CDR3 sequences, roughly 50% of which appear only once. Germline V lookup: CDR1 WSHSY, CDR2 SAAADI. The CDR3 is made up of 14 amino acids. On this clonotype itself: Antigen specificity is unknown. At one end, the junction sequence differs from germline, possibly due to a read error.

Diagnoses rested on clinical symptoms, serum thyroxine and TRAb, thyroid ultrasound and orbital computed tomography. PBMCs stemmed from 8.5 to 10 ml fresh peripheral blood. This chain uses TRBV10-2 with TRBJ1-5; D call uncertain. The sample comprised blood. The origin of this receptor is a woman aged 45-59 years with Graves' ophthalmopathy. The CDR3 nucleotides read TGCGCCAGCAGACCGGATGGGAGCAGTCAGCCCCAGCATTTT. This codes for CASRPDGSSQPQHF.